This TCR beta chain was sequenced during a study of control samples from healthy donors and cancer patients. Profiling relied on immunoSEQ multiplex PCR, and the TCRdb table lists in-frame clones only, not all of them. The top ten clones hold around 1.4% of a sample with 150,000 to 200,000 clones, approximately 94% of them seen once. The CDR3 loop spans 14 amino acids. Per germline, CDR1 GTSNPN and CDR2 SVGIG (reference sequence). With 1 base removed from V and 0 bases from J, the gap between germline ends came to 6 bases. The clonotype originates from a man younger than 45 in good health. What was sequenced was blood. The V gene is TRBV30, the J gene TRBJ2-2, with unresolved D. The CDR3 bases are TGTGCCTGGAGTGGCGGCCCGAACACCGGGGAGCTGTTTTTT. The encoded protein is CAWSGGPNTGELFF.